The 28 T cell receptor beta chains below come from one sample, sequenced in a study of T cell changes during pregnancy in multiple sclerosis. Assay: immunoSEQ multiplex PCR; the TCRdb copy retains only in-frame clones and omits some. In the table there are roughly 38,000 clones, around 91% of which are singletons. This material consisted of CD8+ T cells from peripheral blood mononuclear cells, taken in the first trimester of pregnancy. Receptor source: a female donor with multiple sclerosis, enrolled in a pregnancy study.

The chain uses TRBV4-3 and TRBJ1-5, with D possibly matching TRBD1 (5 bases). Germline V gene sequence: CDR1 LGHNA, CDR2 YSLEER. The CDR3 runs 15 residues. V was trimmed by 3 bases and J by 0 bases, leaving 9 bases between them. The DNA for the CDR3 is TGCGCCAGCAGCCAGGGGCTTTATAGCAATCAGCCCCAGCATTTT. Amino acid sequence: CASSQGLYSNQPQHF.

CDR3 in DNA: TGTGCCAGCAGTTACAGGGGGGACAATCAGCCCCAGCATTTT. Its translation is CASSYRGDNQPQHF. The J gene is TRBJ1-5, the V gene TRBV27, with 8 bases identical to TRBD1. Germline V CDR1 and CDR2: MNHEY, SMNVEV (reference sequence). The CDR3 extends over 14 amino acids. The V gene end was trimmed by 4 bases and the J gene end by 3 bases; junction bases not matched to a gene: 2.

Written as DNA, the CDR3 is TGTGCCGTGGGGGGAGGCATCTCTGGGGCCAACGTCCTGACTTTC. Translated, it gives CAVGGGISGANVLTF. The chain combines TRBV6-5 with TRBJ2-6, with TRBD2 as a possible D gene (6 bases). The CDR3 spans 15 residues. Trimming took 11 bases from V and 0 from J, leaving 14 bases between them. CDR1 MNHEY and CDR2 SVGAGI come from the germline V gene.

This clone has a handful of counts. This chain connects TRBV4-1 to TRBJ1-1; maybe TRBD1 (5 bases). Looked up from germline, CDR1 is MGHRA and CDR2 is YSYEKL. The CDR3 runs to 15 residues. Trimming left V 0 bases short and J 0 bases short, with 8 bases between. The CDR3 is CASSQEVRVNTEAFF. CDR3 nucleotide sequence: TGCGCCAGCAGCCAAGAGGTCAGGGTGAACACTGAAGCTTTCTTT.

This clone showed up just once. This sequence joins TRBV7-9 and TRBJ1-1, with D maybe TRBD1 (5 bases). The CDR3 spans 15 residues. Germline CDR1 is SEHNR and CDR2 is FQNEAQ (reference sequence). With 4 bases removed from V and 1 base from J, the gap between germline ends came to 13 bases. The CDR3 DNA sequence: TGTGCCAGCAGCTCCGGGACTCCCGAGAACACTGAAGCTTTCTTT. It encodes CASSSGTPENTEAFF.

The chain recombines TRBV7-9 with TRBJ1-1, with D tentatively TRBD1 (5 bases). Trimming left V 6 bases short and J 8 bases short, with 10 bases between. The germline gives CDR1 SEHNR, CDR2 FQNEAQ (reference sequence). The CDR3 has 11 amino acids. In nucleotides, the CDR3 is TGTGCCAGCAGTGACAGCTACGAAGCTTTCTTT. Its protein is CASSDSYEAFF.

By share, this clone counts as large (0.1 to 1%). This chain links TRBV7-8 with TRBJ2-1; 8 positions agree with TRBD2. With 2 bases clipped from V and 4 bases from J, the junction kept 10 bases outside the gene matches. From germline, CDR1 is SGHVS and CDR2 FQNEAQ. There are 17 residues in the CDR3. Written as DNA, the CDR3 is TGTGCCAGCAGCTTACCCGAAGCGGGAGACGGTTACAATGAGCAGTTCTTC. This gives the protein CASSLPEAGDGYNEQFF. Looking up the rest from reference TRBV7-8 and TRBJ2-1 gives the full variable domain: GAGVSQSPRYKVAKRGQDVALRCDPISGHVSLFWYQQALGQGPEFLTYFQNEAQLDKSGLPSDRFFAERPEGSVSTLKIQRTQQEDSAVYLCASSLPEAGDGYNEQFFGPGTRLTVL.

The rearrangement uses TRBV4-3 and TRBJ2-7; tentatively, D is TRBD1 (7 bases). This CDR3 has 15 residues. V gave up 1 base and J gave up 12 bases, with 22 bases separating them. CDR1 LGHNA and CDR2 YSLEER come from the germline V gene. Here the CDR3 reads CASSQGGRGDQFLYF. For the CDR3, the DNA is TGCGCCAGCAGCCAAGGCGGCAGGGGGGACCAGTTTTTGTACTTC.

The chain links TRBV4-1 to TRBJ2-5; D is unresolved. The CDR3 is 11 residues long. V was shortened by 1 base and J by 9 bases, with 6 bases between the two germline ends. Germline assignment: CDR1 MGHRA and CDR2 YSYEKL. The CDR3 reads CASSQGVAQYF. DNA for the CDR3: TGCGCCAGCAGCCAAGGCGTGGCCCAGTACTTC.

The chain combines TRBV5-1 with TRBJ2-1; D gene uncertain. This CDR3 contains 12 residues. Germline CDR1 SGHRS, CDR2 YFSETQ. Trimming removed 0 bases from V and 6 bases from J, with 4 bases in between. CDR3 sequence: CASSLGPNEQFF. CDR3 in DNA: TGCGCCAGCAGCTTGGGGCCCAATGAGCAGTTCTTC.

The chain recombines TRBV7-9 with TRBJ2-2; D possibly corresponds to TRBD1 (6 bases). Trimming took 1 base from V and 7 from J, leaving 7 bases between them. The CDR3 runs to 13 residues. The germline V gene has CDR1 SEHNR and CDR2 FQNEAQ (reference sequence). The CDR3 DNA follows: TGTGCCAGCAGCTTAGAGGGGGTCGGGGAGCTGTTTTTT. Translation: CASSLEGVGELFF.

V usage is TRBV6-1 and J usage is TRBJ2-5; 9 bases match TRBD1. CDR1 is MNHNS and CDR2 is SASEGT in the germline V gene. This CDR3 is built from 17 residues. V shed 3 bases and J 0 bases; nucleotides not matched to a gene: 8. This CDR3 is CASSEGRTGAYQETQYF. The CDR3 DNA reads TGTGCCAGCAGTGAGGGCCGGACAGGGGCGTACCAAGAGACCCAGTACTTC.

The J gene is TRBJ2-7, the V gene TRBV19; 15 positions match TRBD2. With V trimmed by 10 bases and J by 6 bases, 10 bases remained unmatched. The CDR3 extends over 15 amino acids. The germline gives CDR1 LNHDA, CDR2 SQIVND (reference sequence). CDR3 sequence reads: CATRTSGRAQAEQYF. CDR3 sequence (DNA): TGTGCCACCAGGACTAGCGGGAGGGCTCAAGCCGAGCAGTACTTC.

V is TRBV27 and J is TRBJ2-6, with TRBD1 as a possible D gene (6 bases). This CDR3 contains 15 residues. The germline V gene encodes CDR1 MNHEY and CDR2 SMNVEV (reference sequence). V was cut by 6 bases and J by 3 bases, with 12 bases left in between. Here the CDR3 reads CASRRGYLGANVLTF. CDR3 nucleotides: TGTGCCAGCAGGAGGGGGTACCTTGGGGCCAACGTCCTGACTTTC.

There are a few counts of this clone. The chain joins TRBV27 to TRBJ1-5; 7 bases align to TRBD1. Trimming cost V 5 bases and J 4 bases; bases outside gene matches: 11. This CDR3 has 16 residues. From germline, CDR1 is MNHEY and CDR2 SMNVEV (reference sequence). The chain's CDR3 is CASSPEGLGQNQPQHF. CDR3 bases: TGTGCCAGCAGTCCCGAAGGCCTGGGACAGAATCAGCCCCAGCATTTT.

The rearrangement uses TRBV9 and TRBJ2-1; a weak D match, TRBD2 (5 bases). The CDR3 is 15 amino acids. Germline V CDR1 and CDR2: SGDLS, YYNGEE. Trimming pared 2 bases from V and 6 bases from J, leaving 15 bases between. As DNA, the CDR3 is TGTGCCAGCAGCGTGAGTCTAGCATTATCCAATGAGCAGTTCTTC. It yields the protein CASSVSLALSNEQFF.

The CDR3 DNA reads as TGTGCCAGCAGTTACTCGGCGGGGCTTGGAAACATTCAGTACTTC. The encoded protein is CASSYSAGLGNIQYF. The chain recombines TRBV6-5 with TRBJ2-4; maybe TRBD2 (6 bases). The ends were cut back, 0 bases at V and 6 bases at J, with 12 bases in the middle. The CDR3 loop spans 15 amino acids. Looked up from germline, CDR1 is MNHEY and CDR2 is SVGAGI.

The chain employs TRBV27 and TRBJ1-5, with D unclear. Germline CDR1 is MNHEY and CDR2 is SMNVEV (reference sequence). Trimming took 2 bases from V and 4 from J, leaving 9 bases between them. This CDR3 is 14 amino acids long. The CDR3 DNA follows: TGTGCCAGCAGTTTAGCGGGGAGTAATCAGCCCCAGCATTTT. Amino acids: CASSLAGSNQPQHF.

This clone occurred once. The CDR3 DNA reads as TGTGCCAGCAGCGGGACAGGGGATTCCTACGAGCAGTACTTC. Translating gives CASSGTGDSYEQYF. V is TRBV7-9 and J is TRBJ2-7; TRBD1 agrees at 10 bases. V gave up 5 bases and J gave up 1 base; unmatched junction bases: 2. Germline V gene sequence: CDR1 SEHNR, CDR2 FQNEAQ (reference sequence). This CDR3 region has 14 residues.

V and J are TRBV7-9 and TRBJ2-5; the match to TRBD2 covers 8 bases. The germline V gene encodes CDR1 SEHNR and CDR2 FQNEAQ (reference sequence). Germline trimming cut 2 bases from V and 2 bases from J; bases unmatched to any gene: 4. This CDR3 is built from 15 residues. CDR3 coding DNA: TGTGCCAGCAGCTTAACGGCTAGCGGGCAAGAGACCCAGTACTTC. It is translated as CASSLTASGQETQYF.

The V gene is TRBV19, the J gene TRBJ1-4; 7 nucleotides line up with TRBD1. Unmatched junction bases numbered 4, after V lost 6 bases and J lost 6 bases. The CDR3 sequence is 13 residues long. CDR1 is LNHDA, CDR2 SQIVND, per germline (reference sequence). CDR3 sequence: CASRGGWYEKLFF. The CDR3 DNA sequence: TGTGCCAGTAGAGGGGGCTGGTATGAAAAACTGTTTTTT. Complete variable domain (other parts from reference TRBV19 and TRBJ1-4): DGGITQSPKYLFRKEGQNVTLSCEQNLNHDAMYWYRQDPGQGLRLIYYSQIVNDFQKGDIAEGYSVSREKKESFPLTVTSAQKNPTAFYLCASRGGWYEKLFFGSGTQLSVL.

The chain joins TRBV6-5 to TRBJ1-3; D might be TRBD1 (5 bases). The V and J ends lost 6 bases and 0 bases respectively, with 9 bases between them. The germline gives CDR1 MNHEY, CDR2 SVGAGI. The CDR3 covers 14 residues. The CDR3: CASSLTASGNTIYF. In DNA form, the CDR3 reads TGTGCCAGCAGCCTGACAGCCTCTGGAAACACCATATATTTT.

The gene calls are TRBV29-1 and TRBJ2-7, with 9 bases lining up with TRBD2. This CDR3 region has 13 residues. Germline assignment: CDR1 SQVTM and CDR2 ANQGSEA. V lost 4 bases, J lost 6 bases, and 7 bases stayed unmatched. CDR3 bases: TGCAGCGTTGCGGGGCGGGGGGGCGGCGAGCAGTACTTC. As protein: CSVAGRGGGEQYF.

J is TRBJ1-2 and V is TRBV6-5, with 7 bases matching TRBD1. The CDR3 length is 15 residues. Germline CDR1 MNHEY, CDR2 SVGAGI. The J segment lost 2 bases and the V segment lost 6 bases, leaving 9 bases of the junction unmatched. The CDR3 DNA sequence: TGTGCCAGCAGGGCGGGACAGCACTCAAACTATGGCTACACCTTC. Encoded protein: CASRAGQHSNYGYTF.

This CDR3 reads CASSFLFRTSGRETQYF. CDR3 bases: TGTGCCAGCAGCTTTTTGTTCCGGACTAGCGGGAGGGAGACCCAGTACTTC. The chain is built from TRBV7-2 and TRBJ2-5; 14 nucleotides line up with TRBD2. The CDR3 runs to 17 residues. Germline V gene lookup returns CDR1 SGHTA and CDR2 FQGNSA. Trimming cost V 3 bases and J 5 bases; bases outside gene matches: 8.

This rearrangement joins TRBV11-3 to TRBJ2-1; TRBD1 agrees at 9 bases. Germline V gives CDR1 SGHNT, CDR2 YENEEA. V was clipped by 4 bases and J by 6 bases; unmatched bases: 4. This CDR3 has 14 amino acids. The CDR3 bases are TGTGCCAGCAGCTCCGGGACAGGGCCCAATGAGCAGTTCTTC. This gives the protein CASSSGTGPNEQFF.

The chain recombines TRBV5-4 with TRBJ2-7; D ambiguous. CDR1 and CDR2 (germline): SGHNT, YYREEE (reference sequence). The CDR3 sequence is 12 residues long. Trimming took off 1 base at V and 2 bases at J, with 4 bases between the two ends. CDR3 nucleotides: TGTGCCAGCAGCTTGTGGCCCTACGAGCAGTACTTC. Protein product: CASSLWPYEQYF.

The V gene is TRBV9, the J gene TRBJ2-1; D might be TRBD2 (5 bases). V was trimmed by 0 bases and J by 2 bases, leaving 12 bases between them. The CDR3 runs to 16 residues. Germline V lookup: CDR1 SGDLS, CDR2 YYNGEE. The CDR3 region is CASSVVPGNAYNEQFF. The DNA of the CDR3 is TGTGCCAGCAGCGTAGTGCCCGGGAACGCCTACAATGAGCAGTTCTTC.